The 8 T cell receptor beta chains presented below share a single source sample, sequenced in a study of post-analysis software for immune sequencing data. General observations from the study: The study found TRBV5-6, TRBV5-1 and TRBV20-1 among five TRBV segments more frequent in patients than controls.

No cognate antigen is known for these TCRs. The TCR beta cDNA libraries carried unique molecular identifiers. TCRdb recomputed calls from the PCR reads with MiXCR, one row per CDR3 protein. The sample holds roughly 580,000 distinct CDR3 sequences, 44% seen once. Sequencing used blood. These receptors were taken from a girl aged 10-17 years with multiple sclerosis.

The chain combines TRBV15 with TRBJ2-1, with no clear D. CDR1 and CDR2 from the germline V gene are LNHNV and YYDKDF (reference sequence). Trimming took 5 bases from V and 6 from J, leaving 11 bases between them. The CDR3 contains 13 residues. Here the CDR3 DNA reads TGTGCCACCAGCCCGAGACAATTCAATGAGCAGTTCTTC. Residues: CATSPRQFNEQFF.

This clonotype has only one observation. The J gene is TRBJ1-5, the V gene TRBV5-1; D perhaps matches TRBD1 (5 bases). The CDR3 is made up of 14 amino acids. Germline assignment: CDR1 SGHRS and CDR2 YFSETQ. The V end lost 4 bases, the J end lost 7 bases, and 15 bases lay between the germline ends. DNA for the CDR3: TGCGCCAGCAGCAGGGACCAGGCGGGACAGCCCCAGCATTTT. Its protein product is CASSRDQAGQPQHF.

The J gene is TRBJ2-5, the V gene TRBV7-9; D possibly uses TRBD1 or TRBD2 (5 bases each). The DNA end is more similar to TRBJ2-7, so the J call may be wrong. This CDR3 region has 13 residues. Germline V gene sequence: CDR1 SEHNR, CDR2 FQNEAQ (reference sequence). As DNA, the CDR3 is TGTGCCAGCAGCACCCGGGACGGGGACGAGCAGTACTTC. It encodes CASSTRDGDEQYF.

This clonotype was found a few times. The V call is TRBV29-1, the J call TRBJ2-5, with 9 bases that match TRBD2. Germline loops: CDR1 SQVTM, CDR2 ANQGSEA. The CDR3 sequence is 14 residues long. V shed 7 bases, J shed 0 bases, and the junction held 6 bases outside the gene matches. The CDR3 DNA sequence: TGCAGCGCTCGGCTAGCGGGGCACCAAGAGACCCAGTACTTC. This codes for CSARLAGHQETQYF.

The table lists this clonotype with a few counts. This chain joins TRBV12-3 or TRBV12-4 and TRBJ2-5, with 10 nucleotides matching TRBD1. V lost 0 bases and J lost 11; bases outside the gene matches: 6. This CDR3 is 14 amino acids long. This CDR3 reads CASSLAAGTGEQYF. The CDR3 DNA reads as TGTGCCAGCAGTTTAGCCGCAGGGACAGGGGAGCAGTACTTC.

This rearrangement joins TRBV4-1 to TRBJ2-7; 11 bases fit TRBD1. Germline CDR1 reads MGHRA; CDR2 reads YSYEKL. This CDR3 region has 16 residues. Trimming at V came to 5 bases and at J to 3 bases, leaving 9 bases not matched to a gene. The CDR3 here is CASSALPGQGGYEQYF. For the CDR3, the DNA is TGCGCCAGCAGCGCTCTCCCGGGACAGGGGGGCTACGAGCAGTACTTC.

This chain links TRBV2 with TRBJ2-3, with 9 bases identical to TRBD2. V dropped 7 bases and J dropped 4; count of bases not matched to a gene: 12. The CDR3 is 16 amino acids. CDR1 SNHLY and CDR2 FYNNEI come from the germline V gene. The CDR3 region has the DNA TGTGCCAGCACCCCTACGGGGCGGGAGGGCTCAGATACGCAGTATTTT. Translated, it gives CASTPTGREGSDTQYF.

The chain combines TRBV5-1 with TRBJ2-7; D remains unclear. There are 16 residues in the CDR3. CDR1 and CDR2 (germline): SGHRS, YFSETQ. The germline V and J ends were trimmed by 0 bases and 2 bases, with 15 bases remaining between them. CDR3 DNA sequence: TGCGCCAGCAGCTTGGGCCCTGGCAGCCATGCCTACGAGCAGTACTTC. Amino acid sequence: CASSLGPGSHAYEQYF.